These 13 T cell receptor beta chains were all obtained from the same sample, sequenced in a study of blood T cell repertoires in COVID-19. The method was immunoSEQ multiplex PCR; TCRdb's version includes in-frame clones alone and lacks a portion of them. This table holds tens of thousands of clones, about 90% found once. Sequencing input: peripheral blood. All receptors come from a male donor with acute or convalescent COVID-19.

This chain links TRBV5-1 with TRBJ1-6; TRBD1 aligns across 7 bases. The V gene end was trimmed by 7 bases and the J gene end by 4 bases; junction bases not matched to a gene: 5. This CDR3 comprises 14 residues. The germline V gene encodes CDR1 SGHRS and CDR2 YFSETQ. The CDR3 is CASRPGQYNSPLHF. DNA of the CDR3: TGCGCCAGCCGGCCGGGACAGTATAATTCACCCCTCCACTTT. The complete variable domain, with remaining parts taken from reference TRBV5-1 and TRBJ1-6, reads KAGVTQTPRYLIKTRGQQVTLSCSPISGHRSVSWYQQTPGQGLQFLFEYFSETQRNKGNFPGRFSGRQFSNSRSEMNVSTLELGDSALYLCASRPGQYNSPLHFGNGTRLTVT.

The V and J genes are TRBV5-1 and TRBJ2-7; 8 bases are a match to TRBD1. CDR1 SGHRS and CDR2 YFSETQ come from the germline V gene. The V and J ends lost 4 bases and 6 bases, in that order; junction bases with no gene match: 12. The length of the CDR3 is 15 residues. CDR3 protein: CASSPSTGERREQYF. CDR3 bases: TGCGCCAGCAGCCCCTCGACAGGGGAGAGACGCGAGCAGTACTTC. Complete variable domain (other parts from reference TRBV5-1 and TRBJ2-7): KAGVTQTPRYLIKTRGQQVTLSCSPISGHRSVSWYQQTPGQGLQFLFEYFSETQRNKGNFPGRFSGRQFSNSRSEMNVSTLELGDSALYLCASSPSTGERREQYFGPGTRLTVT.

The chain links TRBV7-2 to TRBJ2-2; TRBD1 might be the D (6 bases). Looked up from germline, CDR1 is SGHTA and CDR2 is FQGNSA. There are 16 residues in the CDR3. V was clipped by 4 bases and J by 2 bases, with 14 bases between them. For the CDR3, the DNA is TGTGCCAGCAGCTCGTTGGGGGCGGATAACACCGGGGAGCTGTTTTTT. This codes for CASSSLGADNTGELFF.

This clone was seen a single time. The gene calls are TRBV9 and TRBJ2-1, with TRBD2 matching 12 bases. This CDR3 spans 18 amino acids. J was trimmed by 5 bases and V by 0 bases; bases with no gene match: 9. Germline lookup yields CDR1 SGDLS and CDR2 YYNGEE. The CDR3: CASSVVSSGGAFHNEQFF. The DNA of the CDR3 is TGTGCCAGCAGCGTAGTGTCTAGCGGGGGGGCCTTCCACAATGAGCAGTTCTTC.

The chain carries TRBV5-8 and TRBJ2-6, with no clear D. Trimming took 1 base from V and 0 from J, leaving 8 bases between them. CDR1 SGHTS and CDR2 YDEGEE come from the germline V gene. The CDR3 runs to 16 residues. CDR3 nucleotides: TGTGCCAGCAGCTTGTACATCCGCTCTGGGGCCAACGTCCTGACTTTC. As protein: CASSLYIRSGANVLTF.

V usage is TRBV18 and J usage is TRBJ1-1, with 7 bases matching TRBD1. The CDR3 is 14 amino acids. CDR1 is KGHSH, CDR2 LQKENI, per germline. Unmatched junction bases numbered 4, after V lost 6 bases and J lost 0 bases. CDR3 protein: CASSQGQMNTEAFF. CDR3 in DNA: TGTGCCAGCTCCCAGGGACAGATGAACACTGAAGCTTTCTTT.

The chain's CDR3 is CASSRGQADEQYF. CDR3 DNA: TGTGCCAGCAGTCGGGGACAGGCTGACGAGCAGTACTTC. The chain recombines TRBV12-3 or TRBV12-4 with TRBJ2-7; 8 bases align to TRBD1. There are 13 residues in the CDR3. V was pared by 5 bases and J by 5 bases, with 5 bases of the junction left unmatched.

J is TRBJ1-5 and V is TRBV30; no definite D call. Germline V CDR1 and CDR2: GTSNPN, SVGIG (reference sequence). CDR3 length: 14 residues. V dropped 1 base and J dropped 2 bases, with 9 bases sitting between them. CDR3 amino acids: CAWSGAPGNQPQHF. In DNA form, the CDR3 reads TGTGCCTGGAGTGGTGCCCCGGGCAATCAGCCCCAGCATTTT.

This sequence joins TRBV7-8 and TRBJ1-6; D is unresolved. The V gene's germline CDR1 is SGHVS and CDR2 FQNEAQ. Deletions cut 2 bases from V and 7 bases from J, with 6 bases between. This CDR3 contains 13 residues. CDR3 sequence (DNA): TGTGCCAGCAGCTTACAGGAAAATTCACCCCTCCACTTT. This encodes CASSLQENSPLHF.

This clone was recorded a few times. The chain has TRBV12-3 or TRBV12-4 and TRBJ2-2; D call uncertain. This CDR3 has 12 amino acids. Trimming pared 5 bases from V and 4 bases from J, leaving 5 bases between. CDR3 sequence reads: CASSPSTGELFF. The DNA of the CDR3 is TGTGCCAGCAGTCCGAGCACCGGGGAGCTGTTTTTT.

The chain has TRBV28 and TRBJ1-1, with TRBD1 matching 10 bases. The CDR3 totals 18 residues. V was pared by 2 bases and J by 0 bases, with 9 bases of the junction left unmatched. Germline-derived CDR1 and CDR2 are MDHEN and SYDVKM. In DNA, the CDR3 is TGTGCCAGCAGTTTACCCGGGACAGGGGCTTGGATGAACACTGAAGCTTTCTTT. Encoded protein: CASSLPGTGAWMNTEAFF.

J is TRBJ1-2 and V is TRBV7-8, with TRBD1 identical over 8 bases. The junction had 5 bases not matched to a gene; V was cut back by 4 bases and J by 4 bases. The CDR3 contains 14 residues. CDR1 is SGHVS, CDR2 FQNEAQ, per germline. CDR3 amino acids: CASSSQGDFYGYTF. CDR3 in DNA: TGTGCCAGCAGCTCACAGGGGGACTTCTATGGCTACACCTTC.

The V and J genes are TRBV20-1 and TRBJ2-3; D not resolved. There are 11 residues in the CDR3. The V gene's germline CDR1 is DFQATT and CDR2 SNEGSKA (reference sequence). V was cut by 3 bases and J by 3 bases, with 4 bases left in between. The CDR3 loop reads CSARRTDTQYF. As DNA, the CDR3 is TGCAGTGCTAGGCGGACAGATACGCAGTATTTT.